The 16 T cell receptor beta chains presented below share a single source sample, sequenced in a study of shared clonotypes between healthy human individuals. The assay was immunoSEQ multiplex PCR, and TCRdb's table has in-frame clones only and misses some. The data contain roughly 1 million clones, roughly 70% of them seen just once; the ten biggest clones take up around 1.5%. The sequenced material came from memory CD4+ T cells sorted from blood. Subset meaning: CD45RA-negative fraction. Receptors originate from a man aged 18-30 years in good health.

The chain is built from TRBV18 and TRBJ2-5; the D is unclear. The CDR3 sequence is 13 residues long. Germline-derived CDR1 and CDR2 are KGHSH and LQKENI. Trimming removed 8 bases at V and 2 bases at J, with 12 bases between. Here the CDR3 reads CASTLTQQETQYF. DNA for the CDR3: TGTGCCAGCACGCTAACTCAGCAAGAGACCCAGTACTTC.

To note about this clone: This sample includes further DNA sequences coding for the same CDR3. DNA of the CDR3: TGTGCCAGCAGCCGAGAAAGAGAAAAACTGTTTTTT. Encoded protein: CASSREREKLFF. V is TRBV28 and J is TRBJ1-4, with D hard to call. Between the trimmed V and J ends, which lost 6 bases and 8 bases, there was a span of 10 bases. CDR1 and CDR2 (germline): MDHEN, SYDVKM. This CDR3 spans 12 amino acids.

About this clone: The identical CDR3 is also encoded by other nucleotide sequences in the sample. The V call is TRBV6-5, the J call TRBJ2-7, with D perhaps matching TRBD1 or TRBD2 (6 bases each). This CDR3 spans 13 amino acids. V lost 6 bases and J lost 0, with 9 bases in between. Germline V gives CDR1 MNHEY, CDR2 SVGAGI. This CDR3 reads CASRRGLSYEQYF. The DNA of the CDR3 is TGTGCCAGCAGACGGGGGCTCTCCTACGAGCAGTACTTC.

This chain joins TRBV27 and TRBJ2-3, with 8 bases that match TRBD1. V was clipped by 5 bases and J by 8 bases; unmatched bases: 3. This CDR3 contains 12 residues. Germline lookup yields CDR1 MNHEY and CDR2 SMNVEV (reference sequence). This CDR3 reads CASSPTGVTQYF. For the CDR3, the DNA is TGTGCCAGCAGTCCGACAGGGGTTACGCAGTATTTT.

This clone was counted between two and nine times. The identical CDR3 is also encoded by other nucleotide sequences in the sample. This chain links TRBV9 with TRBJ2-3; D may be TRBD2 (6 bases). This CDR3 comprises 16 residues. The V and J ends lost 0 bases and 1 base respectively, with 12 bases between them. In germline, CDR1 is SGDLS, CDR2 YYNGEE. The CDR3 spells CASSVGVGGGTDTQYF. CDR3 DNA sequence: TGTGCCAGCAGCGTAGGAGTGGGGGGAGGCACAGATACGCAGTATTTT.

This chain joins TRBV10-3 and TRBJ2-1; 8 bases agree with TRBD1. Germline-derived CDR1 and CDR2 are ENHRY and SYGVKD. This CDR3 has 14 residues. After removal of 10 bases from V and 5 bases from J, the junction contained 10 bases not matched to a gene. DNA for the CDR3: TGTGCCACCGGACAGGGAAATTCAAACAATGAGCAGTTCTTC. Its translation: CATGQGNSNNEQFF.

This clone has just one count. The rearrangement uses TRBV30 and TRBJ2-4; possibly TRBD1 or TRBD2 for D (5 bases each). CDR3 length equals 13 residues. Germline assignment: CDR1 GTSNPN and CDR2 SVGIG (reference sequence). V lost 3 bases and J 4 bases, leaving 10 bases between the germline ends. The CDR3 loop is CAWRRAGKNIQYF. The CDR3, as DNA: TGTGCCTGGAGGAGGGCAGGGAAAAACATTCAGTACTTC.

The genes are TRBV16 and TRBJ2-5; TRBD1 agrees at 9 bases. Germline V gene data show CDR1 as KGHSY and CDR2 as FQNENV. CDR3 size: 13 residues. Trimming removed 4 bases from V and 5 bases from J; junction bases left unmatched: 2. This chain's CDR3 is CASSLGQGETQYF. The CDR3 nucleotides are TGTGCCAGCAGCCTCGGACAGGGGGAGACCCAGTACTTC.

The chain links TRBV2 to TRBJ1-2; 8 positions match TRBD1. The CDR3 contains 12 residues. Germline V CDR1 and CDR2: SNHLY, FYNNEI. With 6 bases clipped from V and 7 bases from J, the junction kept 4 bases outside the gene matches. The CDR3 coding sequence is TGTGCCAGCAGCCGACAGGGGTTTGGCTACACCTTC. Amino acids: CASSRQGFGYTF.

The V and J genes are TRBV29-1 and TRBJ2-2, with 14 bases lining up with TRBD2. The CDR3 loop spans 16 amino acids. In germline, CDR1 is SQVTM, CDR2 ANQGSEA. Trimming removed 6 bases from V and 4 bases from J; junction bases left unmatched: 7. The CDR3 DNA reads TGCAGCGTAGACCAGGGACTAGCGGGGGCCACCGGGGAGCTGTTTTTT. This codes for CSVDQGLAGATGELFF.

The V gene is TRBV4-1, the J gene TRBJ2-7; D unclear. The length of the CDR3 is 13 residues. The germline V gene encodes CDR1 MGHRA and CDR2 YSYEKL. V was clipped by 3 bases and J by 4 bases, with 10 bases between them. The CDR3 here is CASSQADWYEQYF. The CDR3 DNA reads as TGCGCCAGCAGCCAGGCAGACTGGTACGAGCAGTACTTC.

J is TRBJ1-3 and V is TRBV7-9; D is perhaps TRBD1 (5 bases). V lost 0 bases and J lost 4, with 16 bases in between. CDR1 is SEHNR, CDR2 FQNEAQ, per germline (reference sequence). The CDR3 has 17 residues. Here the CDR3 DNA reads TGTGCCAGCAGCTTAGCGCTGGGGCAGGCTTTAGGAAACACCATATATTTT. Protein: CASSLALGQALGNTIYF. The whole variable domain, remainder taken from reference TRBV7-9 and TRBJ1-3, is DTGVSQNPRHKITKRGQNVTFRCDPISEHNRLYWYRQTLGQGPEFLTYFQNEAQLEKSRLLSDRFSAERPKGSFSTLEIQRTEQGDSAMYLCASSLALGQALGNTIYFGEGSWLTVV.

The chain employs TRBV28 and TRBJ1-1, with 7 bases fitting TRBD1. The CDR3 is made up of 13 amino acids. The germline gives CDR1 MDHEN, CDR2 SYDVKM. Trimming took 4 bases from V and 6 from J; bases not matched to a gene: 5. CDR3 loop: CASSSQGLAEAFF. CDR3 in DNA: TGTGCCAGCAGTTCACAGGGGCTGGCTGAAGCTTTCTTT.

The chain links TRBV10-2 to TRBJ1-1; perhaps TRBD1 as D (6 bases). CDR1 is WSHSY and CDR2 is SAAADI in the germline V gene. V lost 0 bases and J lost 8, with 13 bases in between. The CDR3 totals 14 residues. The CDR3, as DNA: TGCGCCAGCAGTGAGTCATGGGGGCCCAGCGAAGCTTTCTTT. Its protein product is CASSESWGPSEAFF.

The sample holds one count of this clone. V usage is TRBV30 and J usage is TRBJ1-2; D is unclear. The V gene's germline CDR1 is GTSNPN and CDR2 SVGIG (reference sequence). The CDR3 spans 12 residues. V was pared by 0 bases and J by 6 bases, with 8 bases between. In nucleotides, the CDR3 is TGTGCCTGGAGTGTACGGAAAGATGGCTACACCTTC. Its protein is CAWSVRKDGYTF. Using reference TRBV30 and TRBJ1-2 for the parts outside the CDR3, the full variable domain is SQTIHQWPATLVQPVGSPLSLECTVEGTSNPNLYWYRQAAGRGLQLLFYSVGIGQISSEVPQNLSASRPQDRQFILSSKKLLLSDSGFYLCAWSVRKDGYTFGSGTRLTVV.

This chain joins TRBV19 and TRBJ2-3, with 9 bases aligning to TRBD2. J lost 0 bases, V lost 6 bases, and 7 bases had no gene match. From germline, CDR1 is LNHDA and CDR2 SQIVND (reference sequence). The CDR3 sequence is 16 residues long. The CDR3 DNA sequence: TGTGCCAGTAGCCGGTCAGCGGGGGGAAGCACAGATACGCAGTATTTT. Translating it yields CASSRSAGGSTDTQYF.